Following are 10 T cell receptor beta chains from one sample sequenced in a study of cytomegalovirus exposure and HLA in healthy donors. Vbeta (60) and Jbeta (13) primers were used in the PCR. Assay used: immunoSEQ multiplex PCR; TCRdb lists only in-frame clones, some missing. Seen here are 80,000 or so clones, approximately 60% observed once, and the top ten hold 4.4%. The sequencing input was PBMCs. These receptors all come from a male donor in good health and CMV-seropositive.

The chain links TRBV7-3 to TRBJ2-1, with 13 nucleotides matching TRBD2. Losses at the gene ends were 3 bases for V and 4 bases for J; bases not matched to a gene: 0. Germline V gene lookup returns CDR1 SGHTA and CDR2 FQGTGA. CDR3 length equals 15 residues. Written as DNA, the CDR3 is TGTGCCAGCAGCTTGACTAGCGGGGGGTACAATGAGCAGTTCTTC. As protein: CASSLTSGGYNEQFF.

The genes are TRBV5-4 and TRBJ2-5, with unresolved D. The germline gives CDR1 SGHNT, CDR2 YYREEE (reference sequence). This CDR3 is 14 amino acids long. The V end lost 0 bases, the J end lost 1 base, and 7 bases lay between the germline ends. The CDR3 sequence is CASSLDSVQETQYF. CDR3 nucleotide sequence: TGTGCCAGCAGCTTGGACAGTGTCCAAGAGACCCAGTACTTC. The full variable domain, its missing parts supplied by reference TRBV5-4 and TRBJ2-5, is ETGVTQSPTHLIKTRGQQVTLRCSSQSGHNTVSWYQQALGQGPQFIFQYYREEENGRGNFPPRFSGLQFPNYSSELNVNALELDDSALYLCASSLDSVQETQYFGPGTRLLVL.

The rearrangement joins TRBV29-1 to TRBJ1-2, with D perhaps TRBD1 (6 bases). The CDR3 extends over 13 amino acids. Looked up from germline, CDR1 is SQVTM and CDR2 is ANQGSEA. Trimming took off 1 base at V and 8 bases at J, with 14 bases between the two ends. The CDR3, as DNA: TGCAGCGTTGAAGTGCAGGGGATAGGGGGCTACACCTTC. Its translation is CSVEVQGIGGYTF.

This clone was observed a few times. The chain carries TRBV5-5 and TRBJ1-2; D gene ambiguous. Germline assignment: CDR1 SGHKS and CDR2 YYEKEE (reference sequence). The CDR3 is 13 residues long. V lost 7 bases, J lost 8 bases, and 18 bases lay in between. CDR3 region: CASAWEAPEGYTF. CDR3 bases: TGTGCCAGCGCCTGGGAGGCCCCCGAGGGCTACACCTTC. Variable domain in full (rest from reference TRBV5-5 and TRBJ1-2): DAGVTQSPTHLIKTRGQQVTLRCSPISGHKSVSWYQQVLGQGPQFIFQYYEKEERGRGNFPDRFSARQFPNYSSELNVNALLLGDSALYLCASAWEAPEGYTFGSGTRLTVV.

In its sample, this clone was seen once. The rearrangement joins TRBV28 to TRBJ2-7; no reliable D call. In germline, CDR1 is MDHEN, CDR2 SYDVKM. Trimming took 0 bases from V and 6 from J, leaving 12 bases between them. This CDR3 is 14 amino acids long. The CDR3, as DNA: TGTGCCAGCAGTTTATGGACATCGCAGGCCGAGCAGTACTTC. It yields the protein CASSLWTSQAEQYF.

This clone was counted a few times. The chain has TRBV18 and TRBJ1-4; D remains unclear. The CDR3 is made up of 15 amino acids. V was cut by 2 bases and J by 0 bases, with 7 bases left in between. Per germline, CDR1 KGHSH and CDR2 LQKENI. This CDR3 is CASSPGPPTNEKLFF. CDR3 coding DNA: TGTGCCAGCTCACCAGGGCCCCCAACTAATGAAAAACTGTTTTTT.

The gene calls are TRBV19 and TRBJ2-3; tentatively, D is TRBD1 (6 bases). CDR1 LNHDA and CDR2 SQIVND come from the germline V gene (reference sequence). The CDR3 consists of 16 residues. Trimming pared 4 bases from V and 3 bases from J, leaving 17 bases between. The CDR3 here is CASSTRSTGSTDTQYF. The CDR3 nucleotides are TGTGCCAGTAGTACCCGGTCGACAGGTTCGACAGATACGCAGTATTTT.

The chain uses TRBV18 and TRBJ2-5; weak D call: TRBD1 (6 bases). V was pared by 2 bases and J by 1 base, with 11 bases between. The CDR3 extends over 15 amino acids. CDR1 is KGHSH and CDR2 is LQKENI in the germline V gene. The CDR3 sequence: CASSPGTRAQETQYF. CDR3 coding DNA: TGTGCCAGCTCACCAGGGACACGGGCCCAAGAGACCCAGTACTTC.

The chain employs TRBV7-8 and TRBJ1-1, with 7 bases matching TRBD1. Per germline, CDR1 SGHVS and CDR2 FQNEAQ. V lost 5 bases to trimming and J lost 1 base; unmatched junction nucleotides: 10. CDR3 size: 16 residues. The CDR3 DNA is TGTGCCAGCAGCGTAACCATCCCAGGGGGGAACACTGAAGCTTTCTTT. Its protein is CASSVTIPGGNTEAFF.

This clone showed up just a few times. The chain recombines TRBV27 with TRBJ2-1; D might be TRBD1 (6 bases). The CDR3 sequence is 17 residues long. In germline, CDR1 is MNHEY, CDR2 SMNVEV (reference sequence). Trimming removed 5 bases at V and 3 bases at J, with 20 bases between. The CDR3, as DNA: TGTGCCAGCAGTCCAAGACTCGGACAGATCCACTACAATGAGCAGTTCTTC. Translation: CASSPRLGQIHYNEQFF.